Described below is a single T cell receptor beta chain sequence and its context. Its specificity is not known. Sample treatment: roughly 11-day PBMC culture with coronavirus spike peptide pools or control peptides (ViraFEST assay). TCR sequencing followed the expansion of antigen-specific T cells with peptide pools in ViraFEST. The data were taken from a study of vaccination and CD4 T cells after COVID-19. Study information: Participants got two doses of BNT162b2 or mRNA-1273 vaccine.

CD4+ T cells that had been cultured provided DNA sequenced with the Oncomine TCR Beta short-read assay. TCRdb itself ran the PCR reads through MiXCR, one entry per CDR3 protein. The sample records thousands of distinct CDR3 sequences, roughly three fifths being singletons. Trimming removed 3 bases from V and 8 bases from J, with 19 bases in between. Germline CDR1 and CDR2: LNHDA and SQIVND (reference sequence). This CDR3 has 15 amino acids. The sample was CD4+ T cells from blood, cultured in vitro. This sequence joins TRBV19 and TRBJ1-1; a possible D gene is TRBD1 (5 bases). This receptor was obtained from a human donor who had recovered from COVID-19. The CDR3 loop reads CASSIGDSRQREAFF. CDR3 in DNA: TGTGCCAGTAGTATTGGAGACAGCCGGCAGAGGGAAGCTTTCTTT. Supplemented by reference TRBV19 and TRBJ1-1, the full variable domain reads DGGITQSPKYLFRKEGQNVTLSCEQNLNHDAMYWYRQDPGQGLRLIYYSQIVNDFQKGDIAEGYSVSREKKESFPLTVTSAQKNPTAFYLCASSIGDSRQREAFFGQGTRLTVV.